The clone carrying this TCR beta chain came up once. The antigen remains unidentified. The entry originates in a study of cytomegalovirus exposure and HLA in healthy donors. Study as a whole: Researchers found that approximately 80% of over 350 genotyped donors fell within the Caucasian-associated ancestry cluster. Study-wide results and limits: The only immune exposure information that was available was CMV serostatus.

The PCR was carried out with 60 Vbeta primers and 13 Jbeta primers. Generated by immunoSEQ multiplex PCR, the TCRdb table keeps only in-frame clones and is missing some. The data show about 160,000 clones, roughly 82% seen once. Germline CDR1 and CDR2: SGHNT and YENEEA. The CDR3 is made up of 17 amino acids. V lost 1 base and J lost 4, with 19 bases in between. This sequence joins TRBV11-3 and TRBJ2-5, with D possibly TRBD1 on 6 matching bases. Sequencing used PBMCs. The clonotype originates from a man aged 45 to 65 in good health and CMV-seropositive. CDR3 residues: CASSLVTGHPGRETQYF. The CDR3 nucleotides read TGTGCCAGCAGCTTAGTAACGGGACACCCGGGGCGAGAGACCCAGTACTTC.